A single sample gave rise to the 6 T cell receptor beta chains below, sequenced in a study of CD4+ T cells in melanoma. Clones were sequenced by immunoSEQ multiplex PCR, and TCRdb holds only the in-frame ones, with some missing. The table has more than 90,000 clones, about 92% seen once. Sequencing was performed on peripheral blood. Every receptor here comes from a human donor with melanoma.

This clone was seen just once. The chain carries TRBV19 and TRBJ2-2; 7 bases map to TRBD1. V lost 6 bases to trimming and J lost 3 bases; unmatched junction nucleotides: 4. Germline V gene data show CDR1 as LNHDA and CDR2 as SQIVND (reference sequence). The CDR3 extends over 14 amino acids. CDR3 sequence reads: CASRQGQYTGELFF. The CDR3 region has the DNA TGTGCCAGTAGGCAGGGACAGTACACCGGGGAGCTGTTTTTT.

V is TRBV11-1 and J is TRBJ2-1; no firm D call. CDR1 is SGHAT and CDR2 is FQDESV in the germline V gene (reference sequence). The CDR3 sequence is 13 residues long. Trimming removed 11 bases at V and 8 bases at J, with 19 bases between. The CDR3 loop is CASSVDRGDEQFF. The DNA for the CDR3 is TGTGCCTCCTCGGTGGACCGCGGAGATGAGCAGTTCTTC.

The V gene is TRBV15, the J gene TRBJ1-5; TRBD1 agrees at 7 bases. The CDR3 runs to 15 residues. Germline loops: CDR1 LNHNV, CDR2 YYDKDF (reference sequence). V was clipped by 0 bases and J by 6 bases; unmatched bases: 5. The CDR3 loop is CATSRDKTGAQPQHF. The CDR3 nucleotides are TGTGCCACCAGCAGAGATAAAACAGGGGCTCAGCCCCAGCATTTT. Full variable domain (missing parts from reference TRBV15 and TRBJ1-5): DAMVIQNPRYQVTQFGKPVTLSCSQTLNHNVMYWYQQKSSQAPKLLFHYYDKDFNNEADTPDNFQSRRPNTSFCFLDIRSPGLGDTAMYLCATSRDKTGAQPQHFGDGTRLSIL.

This sequence joins TRBV6-5 and TRBJ1-1; D is possibly TRBD1 (5 bases). This CDR3 spans 11 amino acids. V was pared by 6 bases and J by 12 bases, with 14 bases between. The germline V gene encodes CDR1 MNHEY and CDR2 SVGAGI. CDR3 amino acids: CASRTGQGSFF. The DNA of the CDR3 is TGTGCCAGCAGAACGGGCCAGGGTTCTTTCTTT.

The chain couples TRBV11-3 to TRBJ2-3; 7 positions match TRBD1. Unmatched junction bases numbered 6, after V lost 2 bases and J lost 10 bases. The CDR3 length is 13 residues. Germline V gene sequence: CDR1 SGHNT, CDR2 YENEEA. The CDR3 here is CASSLLRDSAQYF. The CDR3 DNA reads TGTGCCAGCAGCTTACTCCGGGACAGTGCGCAGTATTTT. Filled out from reference TRBV11-3 and TRBJ2-3, the complete variable domain reads EAGVVQSPRYKIIEKKQPVAFWCNPISGHNTLYWYLQNLGQGPELLIRYENEEAVDDSQLPKDRFSAERLKGVDSTLKIQPAELGDSAVYLCASSLLRDSAQYFGPGTRLTVL.

The CDR3 spells CASSVPKQAYEGLNTEAFF. In DNA, the CDR3 is TGTGCCAGTAGTGTCCCGAAACAGGCCTACGAGGGGCTGAACACTGAAGCTTTCTTT. This chain connects TRBV19 to TRBJ1-1; a possible D gene is TRBD1 (5 bases). Per the germline V gene, CDR1 is LNHDA and CDR2 is SQIVND (reference sequence). V was clipped by 5 bases and J by 0 bases, with 25 bases between them. The CDR3 extends over 19 amino acids.